This T cell receptor (beta chain) comes out of a study of T cell changes during pregnancy in multiple sclerosis. There are 16 residues in the CDR3. V lost 4 bases, J lost 1 base, and 17 bases lay in between. Germline lookup yields CDR1 SGHDT and CDR2 YYEEEE. TCRdb keeps only in-frame clones here, not all; method: immunoSEQ multiplex PCR. The sample consists of 40,000 to 45,000 clones, about 92% of them appearing once. This chain connects TRBV5-6 to TRBJ1-1; no reliable D call. Sequencing used peripheral blood. The source of this sequence is a female donor with multiple sclerosis, enrolled in a pregnancy study. For the CDR3, the DNA is TGTGCCAGCAGCGATTTGATGGATGAAGAGAACACTGAAGCTTTCTTT. Its protein is CASSDLMDEENTEAFF.